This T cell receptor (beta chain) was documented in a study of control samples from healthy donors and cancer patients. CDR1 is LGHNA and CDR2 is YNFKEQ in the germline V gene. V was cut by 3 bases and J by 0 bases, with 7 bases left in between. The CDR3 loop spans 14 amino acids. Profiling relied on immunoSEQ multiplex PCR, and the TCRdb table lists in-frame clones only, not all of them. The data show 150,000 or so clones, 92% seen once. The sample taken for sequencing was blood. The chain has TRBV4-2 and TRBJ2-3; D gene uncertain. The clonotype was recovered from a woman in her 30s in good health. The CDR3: CASSQTSSTDTQYF. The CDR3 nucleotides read TGTGCCAGCAGCCAGACTTCTAGCACAGATACGCAGTATTTT.